This T cell receptor (beta chain) came from a study of technical replicates of blood from several donors. Profiling relied on immunoSEQ multiplex PCR, and the TCRdb table lists in-frame clones only, not all of them. This sample has about 72,000 clones, with about 92% found just once. The V gene lost 3 bases and the J gene lost 9 bases, with 15 bases spanning the gap. Germline-derived CDR1 and CDR2 are LGHNA and YNFKEQ. The length of the CDR3 is 14 residues. The chain is built from TRBV4-2 and TRBJ1-5; TRBD1 might be the D (6 bases). Sample: T cells isolated from PBMCs. The source is a human donor in good health. The CDR3 DNA reads TGTGCCAGCAGCCAGCCAGGGGTCGGGTCGCCCCAGCATTTT. Translating it yields CASSQPGVGSPQHF.